One and the same sample provided the 29 T cell receptor beta chains below, sequenced in a study of PD-1 blockade in classical Hodgkin lymphoma. Clones were sequenced by immunoSEQ multiplex PCR, and TCRdb holds only the in-frame ones, with some missing. This sample yields fewer than 40,000 clones, of which roughly 89% are seen a single time; less than 0.25% belongs to the top ten. The time point denotes: newly diagnosed, previously untreated cHL patient sample. Magnetic negative selection was used to purify CD4+ T cells from thawed PBMCs. Sample: CD4+ T cells from blood. These receptors came from a human donor with classical Hodgkin lymphoma.

This chain uses TRBV29-1 with TRBJ1-2, with D unclear. The V and J ends lost 3 bases and 1 base respectively, with 3 bases between them. The germline V gene encodes CDR1 SQVTM and CDR2 ANQGSEA. The CDR3 extends over 11 amino acids. CDR3 nucleotides: TGCAGCGTTGAGAATAACTATGGCTACACCTTC. Translation: CSVENNYGYTF.

The J gene is TRBJ1-2, the V gene TRBV15, with D unclear. The CDR3 covers 13 residues. CDR1 is LNHNV, CDR2 YYDKDF, per germline (reference sequence). With 1 base removed from V and 1 base from J, the gap between germline ends came to 4 bases. CDR3 DNA sequence: TGTGCCACCAGCAGAGGAGATAACTATGGCTACACCTTC. Translation: CATSRGDNYGYTF.

V and J are TRBV29-1 and TRBJ2-2, with D maybe TRBD2 (6 bases). V dropped 6 bases and J dropped 3 bases, with 14 bases sitting between them. The CDR3 loop spans 14 amino acids. Per germline, CDR1 SQVTM and CDR2 ANQGSEA. The CDR3 region has the DNA TGCAGCGTAAAAATTCGGGGGTACACCGGGGAGCTGTTTTTT. Translating gives CSVKIRGYTGELFF.

This clone has only one observation. The chain joins TRBV19 to TRBJ2-1; 7 bases map to TRBD1. The CDR3 length is 17 residues. From germline, CDR1 is LNHDA and CDR2 SQIVND (reference sequence). The junction had 10 bases not matched to a gene; V was cut back by 5 bases and J by 0 bases. The DNA for the CDR3 is TGTGCCAGTAGTCATATCCGGGGACAGAGCTCCTACAATGAGCAGTTCTTC. Amino acid sequence: CASSHIRGQSSYNEQFF.

The chain links TRBV19 to TRBJ2-7, with D tentatively TRBD1 or TRBD2 (7 bases each). V shed 10 bases and J shed 5 bases, with 24 bases lying between them. The CDR3 consists of 15 residues. Germline CDR1 and CDR2: LNHDA and SQIVND (reference sequence). The DNA for the CDR3 is TGTGCCACCTACTCCCCAGGGGGGGATCGAGACGAGCAGTACTTC. Protein product: CATYSPGGDRDEQYF.

J is TRBJ1-4 and V is TRBV4-3; the D gene is possibly TRBD1 (5 bases). The CDR3 length is 17 residues. Germline V gene lookup returns CDR1 LGHNA and CDR2 YSLEER. V lost 4 bases and J 3 bases, leaving 18 bases between the germline ends. This CDR3 is CASSPNQGSIANEKLFF. The CDR3 region has the DNA TGCGCCAGCAGCCCTAATCAGGGCAGTATAGCTAATGAAAAACTGTTTTTT.

This chain joins TRBV2 and TRBJ1-2; 9 nucleotides match TRBD1. V shed 6 bases and J 5 bases; nucleotides not matched to a gene: 4. CDR3 size: 13 residues. Germline CDR1 reads SNHLY; CDR2 reads FYNNEI. The DNA of the CDR3 is TGTGCCAGCAGCGGACAGGGGCAATATGGCTACACCTTC. It is translated as CASSGQGQYGYTF.

This chain links TRBV9 with TRBJ1-2; TRBD1 might be the D (6 bases). CDR1 SGDLS and CDR2 YYNGEE come from the germline V gene. The ends were cut back, 3 bases at V and 0 bases at J, with 9 bases in the middle. The CDR3 runs 14 residues. The CDR3 DNA reads as TGTGCCAGCAGCGCATACAGGGCTAACTATGGCTACACCTTC. Residues: CASSAYRANYGYTF.

This sequence joins TRBV9 and TRBJ2-2; 8 bases match TRBD2. There are 15 residues in the CDR3. Germline V gives CDR1 SGDLS, CDR2 YYNGEE. V lost 0 bases to trimming and J lost 6 bases; unmatched junction nucleotides: 4. DNA of the CDR3: TGTGCCAGCAGCGTAGACGGGAGGGCCGCCGGGGAGCTGTTTTTT. It codes for CASSVDGRAAGELFF.

This chain uses TRBV6-4 with TRBJ2-5, with 10 positions matching TRBD1. In germline, CDR1 is MRHNA, CDR2 SNTAGT. The J segment lost 5 bases and the V segment lost 6 bases, leaving 6 bases of the junction unmatched. This CDR3 region has 14 residues. The CDR3 DNA is TGTGCCAGCAGCACGACAGGGGGCGAGGAGACCCAGTACTTC. Amino acids: CASSTTGGEETQYF.

The CDR3 region has the DNA TGTGCCAGCAGCTTTGGACTAGCGGGGGGTCAAGAGACCCAGTACTTC. It codes for CASSFGLAGGQETQYF. The chain joins TRBV7-2 to TRBJ2-5, with 14 positions matching TRBD2. CDR1 and CDR2 (germline): SGHTA, FQGNSA. Trimming took 3 bases from V and 2 from J; bases not matched to a gene: 2. The CDR3 is 16 amino acids.

The V gene is TRBV18, the J gene TRBJ2-3; D gene uncertain. The CDR3 length is 14 residues. Germline assignment: CDR1 KGHSH and CDR2 LQKENI. V was trimmed by 0 bases and J by 4 bases, leaving 8 bases between them. The CDR3 loop is CASSPPTVPDTQYF. DNA for the CDR3: TGTGCCAGCTCACCACCAACCGTCCCAGATACGCAGTATTTT.

This chain connects TRBV6-5 to TRBJ1-1; D is unresolved. The V gene lost 6 bases and the J gene lost 0 bases, with 11 bases spanning the gap. The CDR3 consists of 14 residues. The V gene's germline CDR1 is MNHEY and CDR2 SVGAGI. CDR3: CASRPGRLNTEAFF. The CDR3 nucleotides read TGTGCCAGCAGGCCCGGACGGTTGAACACTGAAGCTTTCTTT.

The gene calls are TRBV10-3 and TRBJ1-2; TRBD1 might be the D (6 bases). CDR1 and CDR2 from the germline V gene are ENHRY and SYGVKD. Trimming left V 3 bases short and J 1 base short, with 18 bases between. The CDR3 is 17 residues long. The CDR3 spells CAISEGGGNTLNYGYTF. Written as DNA, the CDR3 is TGTGCCATCAGTGAAGGGGGGGGCAATACTCTTAACTATGGCTACACCTTC.

This clone was seen only a few times. The V gene is TRBV2, the J gene TRBJ1-2, with a weak D call TRBD1 (5 bases). The CDR3 is 12 amino acids. Trimming took 9 bases from V and 8 from J, leaving 16 bases between them. Germline CDR1 is SNHLY and CDR2 is FYNNEI. CDR3 DNA: TGTGCCAGAGGGGACTTCCAAAGAGGCTACACCTTC. It yields the protein CARGDFQRGYTF.

The V gene is TRBV19, the J gene TRBJ2-2; maybe TRBD1 (6 bases). Germline CDR1 and CDR2: LNHDA and SQIVND (reference sequence). This CDR3 is 15 amino acids long. V lost 3 bases to trimming and J lost 2 bases, with 10 bases between them. As DNA, the CDR3 is TGTGCCAGTAGTATCTGGGACATTAACACCGGGGAGCTGTTTTTT. Translated: CASSIWDINTGELFF.

The chain is built from TRBV6-6 and TRBJ2-5; TRBD1 matches at 8 bases. Trimming at V came to 5 bases and at J to 5 bases, leaving 7 bases not matched to a gene. The CDR3 has 14 residues. Germline-derived CDR1 and CDR2 are MNHNY and SVGAGI (reference sequence). The CDR3 nucleotides are TGTGCCAGCAGTGACAGGGGCCCGCCGGAGACCCAGTACTTC. It yields the protein CASSDRGPPETQYF.

The chain joins TRBV9 to TRBJ1-2; D is unresolved. CDR3 length: 15 amino acids. Trimming took 2 bases from V and 4 from J, leaving 15 bases between them. Germline loops: CDR1 SGDLS, CDR2 YYNGEE. The CDR3 DNA reads as TGTGCCAGCAGCGTCCAGGAAGCCCCGCCCTATGGCTACACCTTC. The encoded protein is CASSVQEAPPYGYTF.

The rearrangement uses TRBV6-5 and TRBJ1-5, with unresolved D. Germline CDR1 MNHEY, CDR2 SVGAGI. Trimming removed 1 base at V and 2 bases at J, with 9 bases between. The CDR3 has 15 amino acids. The CDR3: CASSYLGGGNQPQHF. The CDR3 bases are TGTGCCAGCAGTTACTTGGGCGGAGGCAATCAGCCCCAGCATTTT.

This clone was observed once. V gene TRBV27 combines with J gene TRBJ2-2, with 10 positions matching TRBD1. V trimming: 9 bases; J trimming: 6 bases; junction bases outside the gene matches: 7. Germline-derived CDR1 and CDR2 are MNHEY and SMNVEV (reference sequence). This CDR3 is built from 14 residues. The CDR3 sequence: CARQYGQGAGELFF. As DNA, the CDR3 is TGTGCCAGACAATACGGACAGGGGGCCGGGGAGCTGTTTTTT.

The V call is TRBV25-1, the J call TRBJ2-1, with 7 bases that match TRBD2. This CDR3 comprises 11 residues. Germline V gene lookup returns CDR1 MGHDK and CDR2 SYGVNS. V gave up 5 bases and J gave up 9 bases; unmatched junction bases: 1. Here the CDR3 DNA reads TGTGCCAGCAGTCCGGGGGGTGAGCAGTTCTTC. It encodes CASSPGGEQFF.

The chain has TRBV5-4 and TRBJ2-1; D may correspond to TRBD1 or TRBD2 (5 bases each). This CDR3 comprises 15 residues. CDR1 and CDR2 (germline): SGHNT, YYREEE (reference sequence). Trimming removed 0 bases from V and 4 bases from J, with 11 bases in between. CDR3 coding DNA: TGTGCCAGCAGCTTGGCCGGGACCGATTACAATGAGCAGTTCTTC. Its protein product is CASSLAGTDYNEQFF.

The chain couples TRBV5-1 to TRBJ1-5; no clear D. The V and J ends lost 0 bases and 5 bases respectively, with 12 bases between them. In germline, CDR1 is SGHRS, CDR2 YFSETQ. The CDR3 has 15 residues. CDR3 residues: CASSLDGRRDQPQHF. Here the CDR3 DNA reads TGCGCCAGCAGCTTGGACGGCAGGAGGGATCAGCCCCAGCATTTT. The full variable domain, completed using reference TRBV5-1 and TRBJ1-5, is KAGVTQTPRYLIKTRGQQVTLSCSPISGHRSVSWYQQTPGQGLQFLFEYFSETQRNKGNFPGRFSGRQFSNSRSEMNVSTLELGDSALYLCASSLDGRRDQPQHFGDGTRLSIL.

The chain has TRBV4-1 and TRBJ1-6; a possible D gene is TRBD1 (5 bases). This CDR3 is built from 15 residues. The V gene lost 0 bases and the J gene lost 9 bases, with 12 bases spanning the gap. Germline V lookup: CDR1 MGHRA, CDR2 YSYEKL. The CDR3 is CASSQEAGFASPLHF. CDR3 nucleotide sequence: TGCGCCAGCAGCCAAGAGGCAGGGTTCGCTTCACCCCTCCACTTT.

The rearrangement links TRBV2 to TRBJ2-7; TRBD1 agrees at 7 bases. After removal of 7 bases from V and 2 bases from J, the junction contained 8 bases not matched to a gene. The CDR3 covers 14 residues. Germline CDR1 and CDR2: SNHLY and FYNNEI. CDR3 sequence reads: CASKPGTVPYEQYF. CDR3 bases: TGTGCCAGCAAACCCGGGACAGTGCCCTACGAGCAGTACTTC. Based on the CDR3 plus reference TRBV2 and TRBJ2-7, the full variable domain is EPEVTQTPSHQVTQMGQEVILRCVPISNHLYFYWYRQILGQKVEFLVSFYNNEISEKSEIFDDQFSVERPDGSNFTLKIRSTKLEDSAMYFCASKPGTVPYEQYFGPGTRLTVT.

The chain has TRBV7-7 and TRBJ2-7, with 7 bases matching TRBD2. The V segment lost 1 base and the J segment 2 bases; nucleotides outside the gene matches: 2. Germline lookup yields CDR1 SSHAT and CDR2 FNYEAQ (reference sequence). The CDR3 runs to 14 residues. CDR3 DNA sequence: TGTGCCAGCAGCTTAGGGGAGGGCCCCTACGAGCAGTACTTC. The encoded protein is CASSLGEGPYEQYF. The complete variable domain, with remaining parts taken from reference TRBV7-7 and TRBJ2-7, reads GAGVSQSPRYKVTKRGQDVTLRCDPISSHATLYWYQQALGQGPEFLTYFNYEAQPDKSGLPSDRFSAERPEGSISTLTIQRTEQRDSAMYRCASSLGEGPYEQYFGPGTRLTVT.

This rearrangement joins TRBV2 to TRBJ1-1; unclear D gene. CDR1 and CDR2 (germline): SNHLY, FYNNEI. CDR3 size: 11 residues. V gave up 8 bases and J gave up 5 bases, with 9 bases separating them. The CDR3 DNA follows: TGTGCCAGCCGTTGGGAGACTGAAGCTTTCTTT. It yields the protein CASRWETEAFF.

This clone appeared once. The rearrangement uses TRBV19 and TRBJ2-7; 7 positions match TRBD1. The CDR3 is 15 amino acids. Germline CDR1 is LNHDA and CDR2 is SQIVND (reference sequence). J was trimmed by 0 bases and V by 6 bases; bases with no gene match: 8. The CDR3 loop is CASSTGTAASYEQYF. CDR3 sequence (DNA): TGTGCCAGTAGCACCGGGACAGCAGCCTCCTACGAGCAGTACTTC. Full variable domain (outside the CDR3, taken from reference TRBV19 and TRBJ2-7): DGGITQSPKYLFRKEGQNVTLSCEQNLNHDAMYWYRQDPGQGLRLIYYSQIVNDFQKGDIAEGYSVSREKKESFPLTVTSAQKNPTAFYLCASSTGTAASYEQYFGPGTRLTVT.

The chain recombines TRBV7-2 with TRBJ2-1; D is unclear. The CDR3 is 11 amino acids. V was shortened by 5 bases and J by 10 bases, with 9 bases between the two germline ends. CDR1 SGHTA and CDR2 FQGNSA come from the germline V gene. The CDR3: CASSLGWEQFF. The CDR3 DNA is TGTGCCAGCAGCCTCGGATGGGAGCAGTTCTTC.